This T cell receptor beta chain originates from a study of blood T cell repertoires in COVID-19 (dated by TCRdb to about 2020). Describing the broader study: Collaborator samples came from the United States, Italy and Spain and covered acute and convalescent phases of COVID-19. Samples were obtained from the ongoing ImmuneRACE study (first 160 participants) and from over a thousand subjects provided by 6 global collaborators. A freely available public database, intended as a resource for researchers studying the immune response to SARS-CoV-2, is where the repertoires were released. The material from the prospective study consisted of cDNA or gDNA derived from T cells, B-cell-depleted T cells, or PBMCs. Subjects who had been exposed to COVID-19, were actively infected with it, or had recovered from it provided the deeply sampled blood TCRbeta repertoires that made up the dataset. A de-identified subject ID, COVID-19 status, age in years and sex were almost always included in the sample metadata. Where available, HLA class I and class II types were taken from metadata supplied by the sample provider and were not determined by assay-based typing. The research as a whole found: The quantity of clinical and demographic metadata differed by source and by participant and was supplied without curation.

TCRbeta CDR3 regions were amplified from genomic DNA using the immunoSEQ Assay, a bias-controlled multiplex PCR. As for the original processing: Nucleated cell counts per sample were estimated from amplification of reference gene primers within the assay. To quantify the absolute abundance of each unique TCRbeta CDR3 rearrangement, sequence reads were collapsed and filtered. Productive Simpson clonality was computed per sample as the square root of Simpson's diversity index over productive rearrangements. TCRdb's version of the immuneACCESS table is confined to in-frame rearrangements and falls short of the full clone set. An unresolved V gene accounts for under half of the shortfall where checked; the remainder is of unknown origin. The DNA was the basis for D and trimming; V, J and clone size are from that table. This sample has some 330,000 clones in its table, and about 87% of those were observed once. The ten top clones hold 5% to 6% of the sample.

In the prospective study, participants were about 18 to 100 years old, resided in fewer than 25 geographic areas of the United States, and were enrolled through a virtual design. In the prospective study, participants were assigned to cohorts based on the clinical history participants reported in a screening survey and a study questionnaire. Recovered participants in ImmuneRACE Cohort 3 were defined as having two consecutive negative NP/OP PCR tests, clearance from a healthcare professional, or resolution of symptoms. Each participant in the prospective study had whole blood, serum and a nasopharyngeal or oropharyngeal swab collected by mobile phlebotomists. Prospective study participants could optionally give additional blood draws and questionnaires over an approximately 2-month period. Blood samples from the prospective study were shipped frozen or at room temperature prior to DNA extraction.

V and J lose 0 bases and 2 bases, and a span of 10 bases separates them. Sequences SGHDT (CDR1) and YYEEEE (CDR2) are obtained from the germline V gene. From the cysteine up to the phenylalanine, the CDR3 has a length of 15 residues. Only the CDR3 portion is preserved as DNA: 45 bases, with reading frame beginning at the first base. Remarks on this clone: Its antigen is currently not known. No base quality information exists; no much larger clone differs at one position.

The V gene is TRBV5-6 and the J gene is TRBJ2-3, with the D gene not confidently named. The TCR was taken from a man younger than 40 who had recovered from COVID-19. Sequencing was performed on PBMCs or T cells enriched from blood (not recorded which). The DNA sequence is as follows: TGTGCCAGCAGCTTGGGCCCAGAAAACACAGATACGCAGTATTTT. Its amino acids are CASSLGPENTDTQYF. The full variable domain, with segments outside the CDR3 supplied by the reference TRBV5-6 and TRBJ2-3 proteins, appears as DAGVTQSPTHLIKTRGQQVTLRCSPKSGHDTVSWYQQALGQGPQFIFQYYEEEERQRGNFPDRFSGHQFPNYSSELNVNALLLGDSALYLCASSLGPENTDTQYFGPGTRLTVL.